The source of this T cell receptor (beta chain) is a study of blood T cell repertoires in COVID-19. The overall study: Acute-phase and convalescent COVID-19 samples originated in the United States, Italy and Spain. From T cells, B-cell-depleted T cells, or PBMCs came the material, which was cDNA or gDNA.

The germline V gene has CDR1 SGHTA and CDR2 FQGTGA. V was shortened by 2 bases and J by 2 bases, with 12 bases between the two germline ends. The CDR3 covers 16 residues. Patients at the Seattle site were enrolled during active infection and followed longitudinally. The assay was immunoSEQ multiplex PCR, and TCRdb's table has in-frame clones only and misses some. The sample consists of about 160,000 clones, roughly 78% of them appearing once. This TCR derives from an older woman with COVID-19, enrolled during active disease. The chain carries TRBV7-3 and TRBJ2-2; D call uncertain. The material sequenced was peripheral blood. The CDR3: CASSLLPYPNTGELFF. The CDR3 DNA sequence: TGTGCCAGCAGCTTATTACCCTATCCTAACACCGGGGAGCTGTTTTTT. Full variable domain (outside the CDR3, taken from reference TRBV7-3 and TRBJ2-2): GAGVSQTPSNKVTEKGKYVELRCDPISGHTALYWYRQSLGQGPEFLIYFQGTGAADDSGLPNDRFFAVRPEGSVSTLKIQRTERGDSAVYLCASSLLPYPNTGELFFGEGSRLTVL.